A selection of T cell receptor beta chains follows, all from one sample in a study of blood T cell repertoires in COVID-19. TCRdb keeps only in-frame clones here, not all; method: immunoSEQ multiplex PCR. The sample has 110,000 to 150,000 clones, about 81% seen once. The material sequenced was peripheral blood. The receptors derive from a woman older than 75 with acute or convalescent COVID-19. CDR3s include the opening cysteine and the closing phenylalanine or tryptophan. D genes are given only for firm matches. The size field is filled for only some rows; it gives once, few, many or a size class.

j_call	v_call	d_call	clone_size	cdr3_nt	cdr3_aa
TRBJ2-3	TRBV28	.	.	TGTGCCAGCCAGGGGGGCACTAGCACAGATACGCAGTATTTT	CASQGGTSTDTQYF
TRBJ2-2	TRBV28	TRBD1	.	TGTGCCAGAGCGGACAGGGACACCGGGGAGCTGTTTTTT	CARADRDTGELFF
TRBJ1-4	TRBV5-8	.	.	TGTGCCAGCAGCTTGGGGGACTTCCGAGGGAAACTGTTTTTT	CASSLGDFRGKLFF
TRBJ2-7	TRBV28	TRBD1	.	TGTGCCAGCAGTCCAGCTTGGGGGACAGCAACCTACGAGCAGTACTTC	CASSPAWGTATYEQYF
TRBJ1-1	TRBV6-5	.	.	TGTGCCAGCAGTAGACAGGACCCAACAACTGAAGCTTTCTTT	CASSRQDPTTEAFF
TRBJ1-1	TRBV5-5	.	.	TGTGCCAGCAGCTTGGAGCTGAACACTGAAGCTTTCTTT	CASSLELNTEAFF
TRBJ1-2	TRBV7-9	.	few	TGTGCCACCACCGGGGCCGACTATGGCTACACCTTC	CATTGADYGYTF
TRBJ1-2	TRBV25-1	.	.	TGTGCCAGCAGTGCCCGGTACGCCCCGGGTAATGGCTACACCTTC	CASSARYAPGNGYTF
TRBJ1-5	TRBV3-1/TRBV3-2	.	few	TGTGCCAGCAGCCGTGCGGGAGTGCCGGCCCAGCCCCAGCATTTT	CASSRAGVPAQPQHF
TRBJ2-5	TRBV5-1	TRBD2	.	TGCGCCAGCAGCTTGGAGGGACTAGGCACCCTTCAAGAGACCCAGTACTTC	CASSLEGLGTLQETQYF
TRBJ1-2	TRBV7-2	TRBD1	few	TGTGCCAGCAGCTGGACAGGGGGCGCCGGCTATGGCTACACCTTC	CASSWTGGAGYGYTF
TRBJ2-7	TRBV9	.	.	TGTGCCAGCAGCGCTGACACCTTTTCCTACGAGCAGTACTTC	CASSADTFSYEQYF
TRBJ2-1	TRBV28	.	.	TGTGCCAGCAGTCCCGCCGCAGGCACTTTCAATGAGCAGTTCTTC	CASSPAAGTFNEQFF
TRBJ2-2	TRBV3-1/TRBV3-2	TRBD1	.	TGTGCCAGCAGCCAAACTCGGGACAGGGGATCAGGGGAGCTGTTTTTT	CASSQTRDRGSGELFF
TRBJ1-1	TRBV6-2/TRBV6-3	.	.	TGTACCAGCAGTTACTCCCCCCCGAGATTGAACACTGAAGCTTTCTTT	CTSSYSPPRLNTEAFF
TRBJ2-7	TRBV12-3/TRBV12-4	.	.	TGTGCCAGCAGTTTCCGATGGCTTTACGAGCAGTACTTC	CASSFRWLYEQYF
TRBJ2-5	TRBV6-5	TRBD1	.	TGTGCCAGCGCCACAGGGGGCGCGTGGCAAGAGACCCAGTACTTC	CASATGGAWQETQYF
TRBJ2-7	TRBV7-9	.	.	TGTGCCAGCTCGCCCGGCCAGGTGGCCTTTGAGTCCTACGAGCAGTACTTC	CASSPGQVAFESYEQYF
TRBJ1-2	TRBV15	TRBD1	.	TGTGCCACCAGAACTAGACAGGGTCCTAACTATGGCTACACCTTC	CATRTRQGPNYGYTF
TRBJ1-4	TRBV3-1/TRBV3-2	.	.	TGTGCCAGCAGCCAAGAGGGGGGAACTAATGAAAAACTGTTTTTT	CASSQEGGTNEKLFF
TRBJ2-7	TRBV7-2	TRBD2	.	TGTGCCAGCAGCTTTGAGCGGGGGGTCTACGAGCAGTACTTC	CASSFERGVYEQYF
TRBJ2-4	TRBV14	.	.	TGTGCCAGCAGCCGCTCCTGGGGGCCCACAGGAGACTCCACCAAAAACATTCAGTACTTC	CASSRSWGPTGDSTKNIQYF
TRBJ1-1	TRBV5-1	TRBD1	.	TGCGCCAGCAGCTTGAGACAGGGGGACACTGAAGCTTTCTTT	CASSLRQGDTEAFF
TRBJ2-2	TRBV11-2	TRBD2	.	TGTGCCAGCAGCTTAGTAACTAGCGGGGGGGCAGGCGGGGAGCTGTTTTTT	CASSLVTSGGAGGELFF
TRBJ1-2	TRBV24-1	.	.	TGTGCCACCACTAGGGGGTATGGCTACACCTTC	CATTRGYGYTF
TRBJ1-4	TRBV28	TRBD1	.	TGTGCCAGCAGCACACGACAGGGCTGGAATGAAAAACTGTTTTTT	CASSTRQGWNEKLFF
TRBJ2-7	TRBV12-3/TRBV12-4	.	once	TGTGCCAGCAGTTTACAGGTAGCCTACGAGCAGTACTTC	CASSLQVAYEQYF
TRBJ2-5	TRBV7-2	.	many	TGTGCCAGCAGCCCCCTGGGGGGACTTCTAGAGACCCAGTACTTC	CASSPLGGLLETQYF
TRBJ2-1	TRBV6-1	.	once	TGTGCCAGCAGTGAAGTCCGAGGGTACAATGAGCAGTTCTTC	CASSEVRGYNEQFF
TRBJ2-1	TRBV19	TRBD2	.	TGTGCCAGTAGCCTCCTCCCGGGACTAGCGGGAAACAATGAGCAGTTCTTC	CASSLLPGLAGNNEQFF
TRBJ1-5	TRBV9	TRBD1	.	TGTGCCAGCAGCCTGACAGGGAGTCATCAGCCCCAGCATTTT	CASSLTGSHQPQHF
TRBJ2-5	TRBV10-3	.	few	TGTGCCATCAACCAAGGGGGTGGTCGGGAGACCCAGTACTTC	CAINQGGGRETQYF
TRBJ1-6	TRBV7-8	.	.	TGTGCCAGCAGCTTAGTTTCGTCGAGTCCGGGATCACCCCTCCACTTT	CASSLVSSSPGSPLHF
TRBJ2-3	TRBV6-6	.	.	TGTGCCAGCAGCCTCGCGGGACGCCCGGTCCAGGATCCTAGCACAGATACGCAGTATTTT	CASSLAGRPVQDPSTDTQYF
TRBJ1-5	TRBV2	TRBD1	few	TGTGCCAGCAGTGGACAGGGGTCTAGGTTAGGCAATCAGCCCCAGCATTTT	CASSGQGSRLGNQPQHF
TRBJ1-4	TRBV10-2	TRBD1	.	TGCGCCAGCAGTAGACAGGGGGTAGCAACTAATGAAAAACTGTTTTTT	CASSRQGVATNEKLFF
TRBJ2-2	TRBV7-9	.	.	TGTGCCAGCAGCTTAGTGACAGAAACCGGGGAGCTGTTTTTT	CASSLVTETGELFF
TRBJ1-6	TRBV2	.	.	TGTGCCATCGGAAAAACGGGACAAGGGGGTTCACCCCTCCACTTT	CAIGKTGQGGSPLHF
TRBJ1-3	TRBV28	.	once	TGTGCCAGCAGGGGGGGGCCTGTCAAAAACACCATATATTTT	CASRGGPVKNTIYF
TRBJ1-2	TRBV5-4	TRBD1	.	TGTGCCAGCAGCTCTCCGGGACAGGATAACTATGGCTACACCTTC	CASSSPGQDNYGYTF
TRBJ2-7	TRBV7-9	TRBD2	.	TGTGCCAGCAGCTTAGTAAGCTTCGTTTCTAGCGGGAGAAGGGAGCAGTACTTC	CASSLVSFVSSGRREQYF
TRBJ1-5	TRBV10-3	.	.	TGTGCCATCAGGACTTACAGGGATGGGTCCAATCAGCCCCAGCATTTT	CAIRTYRDGSNQPQHF
TRBJ2-7	TRBV14	TRBD2	.	TGTGCCAGCAGCCGAACAGGACTAGAACACTACGAGCAGTACTTC	CASSRTGLEHYEQYF
TRBJ1-4	TRBV6-5	TRBD1	.	TGTGCCAGCAGCTCCGGGACAGTGAATGAAAAACTGTTTTTT	CASSSGTVNEKLFF
TRBJ2-7	TRBV28	TRBD2	.	TGTGCCAGCACTAGCGGACGCTCCTACGAGCAGTACTTC	CASTSGRSYEQYF
TRBJ2-3	TRBV11-1	TRBD2	.	TGTGCCAGCAGCTTAGCTTATAGCGGGGGGGCCGATACGCAGTATTTT	CASSLAYSGGADTQYF